This T cell receptor (beta chain) was documented in a study of shared clonotypes between healthy human individuals. The repertoire was sequenced with immunoSEQ multiplex PCR; TCRdb's copy has only in-frame clones and lacks some. The sample gives approximately 500,000 clones, 60% to 80% of which show up once; around 12% is in the top ten. The study used 80 million to 100 million PBMCs per unsorted sample for genomic DNA. This clone occurred once. Its specificity is not known. The germline V gene has CDR1 KGHSH and CDR2 LQKENI. Losses at the gene ends were 8 bases for V and 4 bases for J; bases not matched to a gene: 7. This CDR3 is built from 14 residues. The study, taken as a whole, reports: Among donors, clonotype sharing was expected to be affected by sequencing depth.

The specimen was PBMCs. The chain uses TRBV18 and TRBJ2-3, with 9 bases fitting TRBD2. This TCR was sampled from a woman aged 40 to 55 in good health. Some clones in this sample may be carry-over from other donors' samples. The CDR3, as DNA: TGTGCCAGCCTCCCCGCGGGGGGGGCAGATACGCAGTATTTT. The encoded protein is CASLPAGGADTQYF.